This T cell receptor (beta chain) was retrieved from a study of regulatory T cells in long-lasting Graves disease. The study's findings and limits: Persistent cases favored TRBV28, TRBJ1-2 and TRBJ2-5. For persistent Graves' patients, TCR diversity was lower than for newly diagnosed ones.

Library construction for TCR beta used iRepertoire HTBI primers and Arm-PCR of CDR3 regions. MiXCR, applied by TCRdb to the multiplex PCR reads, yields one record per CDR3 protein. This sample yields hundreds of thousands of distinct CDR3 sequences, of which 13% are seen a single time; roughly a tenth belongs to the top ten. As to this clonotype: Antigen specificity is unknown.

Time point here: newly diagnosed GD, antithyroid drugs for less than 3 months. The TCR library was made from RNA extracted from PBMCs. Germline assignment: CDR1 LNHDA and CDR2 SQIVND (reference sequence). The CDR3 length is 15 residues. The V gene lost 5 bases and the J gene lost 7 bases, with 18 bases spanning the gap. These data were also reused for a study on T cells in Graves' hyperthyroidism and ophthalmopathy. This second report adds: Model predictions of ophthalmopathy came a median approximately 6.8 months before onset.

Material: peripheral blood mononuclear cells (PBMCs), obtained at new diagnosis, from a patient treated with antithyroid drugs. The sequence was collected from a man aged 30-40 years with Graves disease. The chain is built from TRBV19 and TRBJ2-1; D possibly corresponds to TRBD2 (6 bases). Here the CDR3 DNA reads TGTGCCAGTAGTTCCGGGACTCTCCTCGGGAATGAGCAGTTCTTC. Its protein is CASSSGTLLGNEQFF. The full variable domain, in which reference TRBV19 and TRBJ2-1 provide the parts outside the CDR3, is DGGITQSPKYLFRKEGQNVTLSCEQNLNHDAMYWYRQDPGQGLRLIYYSQIVNDFQKGDIAEGYSVSREKKESFPLTVTSAQKNPTAFYLCASSSGTLLGNEQFFGPGTRLTVL.